This is a list of T cell receptor beta chains from one sample in a study of blood T cells in healthy people across ages. TCRdb reprocessed the 5' RACE reads with MiXCR, giving one entry per CDR3 protein. The table records over 1.5 million distinct CDR3 sequences, approximately 50% of them present only once. The sample was blood. The receptor source for this set is a woman in her thirties or forties in good health. CDR3s include the opening cysteine and the closing phenylalanine or tryptophan. D genes are given only for firm matches. Size is omitted from some rows. Given values are once, few, many or a class for expanded clones.

>TRBJ1-5|once|TRBD1|TRBV2
CACSGDRGNQPQHF
TGTGCCTGCAGTGGGGACAGGGGGAATCAGCCCCAGCATTTT
>TRBJ2-3|-|-|TRBV11-2
CASSLEGAGIADTQYF
TGTGCCAGCAGCTTAGAGGGGGCGGGGATAGCAGATACGCAGTATTTT
>TRBJ2-7|few|-|TRBV20-1
CSVSGQNEQYF
TGCAGTGTCTCGGGGCAGAACGAGCAGTACTTC
>TRBJ2-4|-|TRBD2|TRBV27
CASSSVRGGNIQYF
TGTGCCAGCAGTTCAGTTCGGGGAGGGAACATTCAGTACTTC
>TRBJ2-4|few|TRBD2|TRBV20-1
CSARRLGGGANRNIQYF
TGCAGTGCTAGAAGGCTGGGCGGGGGGGCGAATAGGAACATTCAGTACTTC
>TRBJ2-7|-|TRBD1|TRBV6-6
CASSYAPPGQGPYEQYF
TGTGCCAGCAGTTACGCCCCACCGGGACAGGGCCCCTACGAGCAGTACTTC
>TRBJ2-5|-|TRBD1|TRBV6-2/TRBV6-3
CASILDRGPYDEQYF
TGTGCCAGCATCCTCGACAGGGGTCCTTACGATGAGCAGTACTTC
>TRBJ1-1|-|TRBD1|TRBV6-2/TRBV6-3
CASSSRGSTLRAFF
TGTGCCAGCAGTTCCAGGGGGTCAACACTAAGAGCTTTCTTT
>TRBJ2-3|-|-|TRBV12-3/TRBV12-4
CASSIGEPDTQYF
TGTGCCAGCAGCATCGGGGAGCCAGATACGCAGTATTTT
>TRBJ2-7|many|TRBD2|TRBV28
CASSVAGGSYEQYF
TGTGCCAGCAGCGTAGCGGGGGGCTCCTACGAGCAGTACTTC
>TRBJ2-3|-|-|TRBV9
CASSVGGALPDTQYF
TGTGCCAGCAGCGTAGGGGGGGCGCTCCCAGATACGCAGTATTTT
>TRBJ2-5|-|-|TRBV29-1
CSVGTLYNEQYF
TGCAGCGTCGGGACGCTTTACAATGAGCAGTACTTC
>TRBJ1-2|once|-|TRBV15
CATSRGPGATEPGGYTF
TGTGCCACCAGCAGAGGGCCCGGGGCCACAGAACCTGGGGGCTACACCTTC
>TRBJ1-1|-|-|TRBV29-1
CSAGNTEAFF
TGCAGCGCGGGGAACACTGAAGCTTTCTTT
>TRBJ1-3|-|TRBD1|TRBV15
CATSRELGQATIYF
TGTGCCACCAGCAGGGAGTTGGGACAGGCGACCATATATTTT
>TRBJ1-6|-|TRBD1|TRBV6-2/TRBV6-3
CASSLSQGAVSPLHF
TGTGCCAGCAGTCTCTCACAGGGGGCGGTATCACCCCTCCACTTT
>TRBJ2-5|-|TRBD2|TRBV4-2
CASSQDKKRGPQETQYF
TGTGCCAGCAGCCAAGATAAGAAGCGGGGGCCGCAAGAGACCCAGTACTTC
>TRBJ1-1|once|TRBD1|TRBV27
CASTETGRVTEAFF
TGTGCCAGCACCGAGACAGGGAGGGTCACTGAAGCTTTCTTT